This T cell receptor (beta chain) is drawn from a study of CD8+CD57+ T cells in acquired aplastic anemia. Study-level background: When averaged, DNA from sorted CD4+ and CD8+ cells came to around 3 ug. Healthy donors averaged approximately 9.9 million reads for CD4+ cells. Overall study results and limits: Found in both controls and patients were approximately 30 CD8+ CDR3 sequences. Statistical testing detected no significant gap in CD8+ Simpson's diversity between patients and controls.

The CDR3 length is 13 residues. Trimming pared 1 base from V and 8 bases from J, leaving 11 bases between. Looked up from germline, CDR1 is KGHDR and CDR2 is SFDVKD. A note on this clonotype: Its antigen is still unknown.

Genomic DNA served as template for TCR beta VDJ and CDR3 profiling. TCRdb recomputed calls from the reads with MiXCR, one row per CDR3 protein. The sample lists about 190,000 distinct CDR3 sequences, about 53% occurring once. The source material was sorted CD4+, CD8+, or CD8+CD57+ T cells (not recorded which) from PBMCs. The chain uses TRBV24-1 and TRBJ2-7; perhaps TRBD1 as D (5 bases). The TCR comes from a human donor in good health, serving as a control. The CDR3 bases are TGTGCCACCAGTGATTTAGAAGGGGCCCAGCAGTACTTC. Its protein is CATSDLEGAQQYF.